Below are 7 T cell receptor beta chains sequenced from a single sample in a study of cytomegalovirus exposure and HLA in healthy donors. Researchers ran the PCR with 60 Vbeta and 13 Jbeta primers. Profiled with immunoSEQ multiplex PCR; TCRdb holds only in-frame clones, not every one. The sample comprises under 200,000 clones, less than 90% of which are singletons, and under 5% rests with the top ten. Sequenced sample: PBMCs. The receptor source for this set is a woman in her forties or fifties in good health and CMV-seropositive.

V usage is TRBV15 and J usage is TRBJ2-5, with 15 bases aligning to TRBD2. There are 19 residues in the CDR3. Germline lookup yields CDR1 LNHNV and CDR2 YYDKDF (reference sequence). Trimming cost V 3 bases and J 4 bases; bases outside gene matches: 12. The CDR3 region is CATSRDPPGLAGGSETQYF. In nucleotides, the CDR3 is TGTGCCACCAGCAGGGACCCACCGGGACTAGCGGGGGGTTCAGAGACCCAGTACTTC.

In DNA form, the CDR3 reads TGTGCCAGTAGGAGCCTTGACAGGGACAGTCAGCCCCAGCATTTT. Its translation is CASRSLDRDSQPQHF. V is TRBV19 and J is TRBJ1-5; 7 bases line up with TRBD1. CDR1 and CDR2 from the germline V gene are LNHDA and SQIVND (reference sequence). Unmatched junction bases numbered 11, after V lost 6 bases and J lost 6 bases. This CDR3 is 15 amino acids long.

V and J are TRBV6-1 and TRBJ1-5; TRBD1 is a possible D gene (5 bases). The germline V and J ends were trimmed by 6 bases and 3 bases, with 12 bases remaining between them. The CDR3 length is 14 residues. Germline V gives CDR1 MNHNS, CDR2 SASEGT. The CDR3 spells CASSPRQYNQPQHF. The CDR3 region has the DNA TGTGCCAGCAGCCCCCGACAGTACAATCAGCCCCAGCATTTT.

The rearrangement links TRBV28 to TRBJ2-5; 8 bases agree with TRBD2. The CDR3 length is 15 residues. CDR1 and CDR2 from the germline V gene are MDHEN and SYDVKM. V lost 2 bases and J lost 1; bases outside the gene matches: 3. CDR3 loop: CASSLVRGGQETQYF. The DNA of the CDR3 is TGTGCCAGCAGTTTAGTCCGGGGGGGCCAAGAGACCCAGTACTTC.

The chain links TRBV7-8 to TRBJ2-5; D unclear. With 3 bases removed from V and 1 base from J, the gap between germline ends came to 6 bases. Germline V gene data show CDR1 as SGHVS and CDR2 as FQNEAQ. This CDR3 is built from 13 residues. CDR3 residues: CASSFISQETQYF. The CDR3 DNA reads TGTGCCAGCAGCTTTATCTCCCAAGAGACCCAGTACTTC.

This clone has just one count. The chain carries TRBV6-1 and TRBJ1-4; D may be TRBD1 (5 bases). The germline V gene encodes CDR1 MNHNS and CDR2 SASEGT. CDR3 length: 14 amino acids. Trimming stripped 6 bases from V and 11 bases from J, with 19 bases between. As DNA, the CDR3 is TGTGCCAGCAGGAAGGAAGGGGCTAAAGGGAAACTGTTTTTT. The encoded protein is CASRKEGAKGKLFF.

The V call is TRBV28, the J call TRBJ1-2, with D maybe TRBD1 (5 bases). The CDR3 is 16 residues long. Germline V gene data show CDR1 as MDHEN and CDR2 as SYDVKM. The V and J ends lost 5 bases and 2 bases respectively, with 18 bases between them. DNA for the CDR3: TGTGCCAGCAGTCGAGCGGGCCTAGACAGAAACTATGGCTACACCTTC. Its protein product is CASSRAGLDRNYGYTF.